The clone carrying this TCR beta chain was observed a few times. Its antigen remains unknown. This sample is part of a study of T-cell memory formation after mild COVID-19. Study-wide results and limits: Pre-infection memory carried some responding clones, suggesting that cross-reactive memory joined. Shrinking CD4+ clones were chiefly CM and EM; CD8+ ones were chiefly EMRA.

The TCR alpha and TCR beta cDNA libraries, bearing sample barcodes and UMIs, were generated by 5'RACE using constant-segment primers. One entry per CDR3 protein, called by TCRdb with MiXCR from the 5' RACE reads. The sample lists approximately 480,000 distinct CDR3 sequences, roughly 18% occurring once. The V gene's germline CDR1 is MNHEY and CDR2 SMNVEV (reference sequence). CDR3 length: 14 amino acids. V trimming: 6 bases; J trimming: 1 base; junction bases outside the gene matches: 2. The chain carries TRBV27 and TRBJ2-7, with 11 nucleotides matching TRBD2. The source material was PBMCs or a T cell subset sorted from them (not recorded which). This receptor was obtained from an adult woman who had mild COVID-19 (a few samples of this study predate the infection). Cell type and time point are not known. This CDR3 reads CASRGTSGSYEQYF. In DNA form, the CDR3 reads TGTGCCAGCAGGGGGACTAGCGGTTCCTACGAGCAGTACTTC.